What follows is one TCR beta chain and its context. Its antigen is as yet unknown. The CDR3 goes on 3 residues after the read ends, and that part is filled in from the germline J gene. Assay: immunoSEQ multiplex PCR; the TCRdb copy retains only in-frame clones and omits some. Reported are 29,000 or so clones; the ten largest clones contain approximately 3%. This sample is drawn from a study of T cells in women clearing cervical HPV infection. Study results and caveats: Each sample's T-cell count was unknown, possibly confounding richness. Cases carried less TRBV6-7 than controls: roughly 0.11% versus 0.16%.

Germline loops: CDR1 LGHNA, CDR2 YNFKEQ. The V segment lost 3 bases and the J segment 3 bases; nucleotides outside the gene matches: 8. The CDR3 loop spans 17 amino acids. This chain uses TRBV4-2 with TRBJ2-7; 13 bases agree with TRBD2. The specimen sequenced was blood buffy coat. This receptor was taken from a woman aged 18-70 years with a cervical HPV16 infection that either progressed to CIN3+ or cleared (not recorded which). The CDR3: CASSQYWTSGGSYEQYF. CDR3 bases read: TGTGCCAGCAGCCAGTACTGGACTAGCGGGGGCAGCTACGAG.